Listed below are T cell receptor beta chains from one sample, sequenced in a study of CD8+CD57+ T cells in acquired aplastic anemia. TCRdb independently ran MiXCR on the reads; one entry per CDR3 protein. The data contain about 160,000 distinct CDR3 sequences, under 55% of them seen just once; the ten biggest clones take up roughly 2.8%. The specimen was sorted CD4+, CD8+, or CD8+CD57+ T cells (not recorded which) from PBMCs. The receptors were gathered from a human donor with aplastic anemia. The CDR3 runs from the conserved cysteine through the conserved F or W. A D gene is named only where the DNA matches it firmly. Only some rows state a clone size, as once, few, many or a class for expanded clones.

>TRBV14|medium-sized|.|TRBJ1-6
CASSQDFGDSPLHF
TGTGCCAGCAGCCAAGATTTCGGGGACTCACCCCTCCACTTT
>TRBV2|.|.|TRBJ2-7
CASSEGLPGVYEQYF
TGTGCCAGCAGTGAAGGCCTCCCTGGGGTTTACGAGCAGTACTTC
>TRBV19|.|.|TRBJ2-7
CASSFLTSGQQYF
TGTGCCAGTAGTTTCTTGACCTCAGGACAGCAGTACTTC
>TRBV27|few|.|TRBJ2-5
CASSLFRPTFGVEETQYF
TGTGCCAGCAGTTTATTCCGACCGACATTTGGGGTGGAAGAGACCCAGTACTTC
>TRBV20-1|.|.|TRBJ1-2
CSARVSGVEHGYTF
TGCAGTGCTAGAGTTTCCGGTGTGGAACATGGCTACACCTTC
>TRBV18|.|.|TRBJ1-1
CASSPSLGTSNTEAFF
TGTGCCAGCTCACCGAGCTTAGGGACGTCGAACACTGAAGCTTTCTTT
>TRBV7-8|.|.|TRBJ1-6
CASSSGRNSPLHF
TGTGCCAGCAGTTCGGGGCGGAATTCACCCCTCCACTTT
>TRBV6-2/TRBV6-3|.|.|TRBJ2-6
CASSYSSRTGSGANVLTF
TGTGCCAGCAGTTATAGCTCACGGACCGGCTCTGGGGCCAACGTCCTGACTTTC
>TRBV19|many|TRBD2|TRBJ2-7
CASSTPGTSYEQYF
TGTGCCAGTAGTACTCCCGGGACTAGCTACGAGCAGTACTTC
>TRBV19|.|.|TRBJ1-2
CASSGRGSSYGYTF
TGTGCCAGTAGTGGTAGGGGCAGTAGCTATGGCTACACCTTC
>TRBV20-1|many|.|TRBJ2-5
CSARDAGGLRETQYF
TGCAGTGCTAGAGACGCCGGGGGATTGCGAGAGACCCAGTACTTC
>TRBV24-1|.|.|TRBJ2-3
CATSDSYRPDTQYF
TGTGCCACCAGTGATTCCTACAGGCCGGATACGCAGTATTTT
>TRBV27|.|.|TRBJ2-1
CASSFLGDGNEQFF
TGTGCCAGCAGTTTTTTAGGGGACGGGAATGAGCAGTTCTTC
>TRBV19|.|TRBD2|TRBJ2-3
CASSFRSSGSTDTQYF
TGTGCCAGTAGTTTTCGGTCTAGCGGTAGCACAGATACGCAGTATTTT